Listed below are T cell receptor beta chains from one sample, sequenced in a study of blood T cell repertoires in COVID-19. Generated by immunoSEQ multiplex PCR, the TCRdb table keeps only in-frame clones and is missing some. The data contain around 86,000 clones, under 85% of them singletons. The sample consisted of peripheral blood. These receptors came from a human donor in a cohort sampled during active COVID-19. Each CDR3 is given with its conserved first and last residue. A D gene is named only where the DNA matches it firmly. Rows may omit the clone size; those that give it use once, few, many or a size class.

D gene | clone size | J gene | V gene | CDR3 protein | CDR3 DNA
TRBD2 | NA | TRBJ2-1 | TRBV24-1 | CATIHLSGFEASGYNEQFF | TGTGCCACTATTCACCTCTCTGGGTTTGAGGCTAGCGGGTACAATGAGCAGTTCTTC
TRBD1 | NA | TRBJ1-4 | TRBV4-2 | CASAGGQDINEKLFF | TGTGCCAGCGCCGGTGGACAGGACATCAATGAAAAACTGTTTTTT
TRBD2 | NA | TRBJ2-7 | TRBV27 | CASIWTSGRLFPYEQYF | TGTGCCAGCATTTGGACTAGCGGGAGACTTTTCCCCTACGAGCAGTACTTC
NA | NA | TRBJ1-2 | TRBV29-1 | CSVETLYGVDGYTF | TGCAGCGTTGAAACCCTTTACGGGGTCGACGGCTACACCTTC
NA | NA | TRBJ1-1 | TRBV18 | CASSPRQRGMNTEAFF | TGTGCCAGCTCACCACGACAGAGGGGGATGAACACTGAAGCTTTCTTT
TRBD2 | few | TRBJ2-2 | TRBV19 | CASSMGLAGVREELFF | TGTGCCAGTAGTATGGGACTAGCGGGGGTGCGCGAGGAGCTGTTTTTT
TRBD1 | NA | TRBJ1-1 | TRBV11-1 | CASGPWTGEAFF | TGTGCCAGCGGACCCTGGACAGGGGAAGCTTTCTTT
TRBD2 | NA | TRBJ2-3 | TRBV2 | CASSGDWTSGRAKDTQYF | TGTGCCAGCAGTGGGGACTGGACTAGCGGGAGGGCCAAGGATACGCAGTATTTT
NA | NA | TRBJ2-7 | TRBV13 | CASRPGGSYEQYF | TGTGCCAGCCGACCCGGGGGATCCTACGAGCAGTACTTC
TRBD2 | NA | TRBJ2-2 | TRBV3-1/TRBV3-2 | CASSRRLAGATGELFF | TGTGCCAGCAGCCGACGACTAGCGGGGGCAACCGGGGAGCTGTTTTTT
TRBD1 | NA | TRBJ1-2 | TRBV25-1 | CASSEWGRGPGGYTF | TGTGCCAGCAGTGAATGGGGCAGGGGGCCGGGTGGCTACACCTTC
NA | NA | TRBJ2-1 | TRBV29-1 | CSVEVSRTAYNEQFF | TGCAGCGTTGAAGTTAGCAGGACAGCCTACAATGAGCAGTTCTTC
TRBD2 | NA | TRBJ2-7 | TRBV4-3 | CASSQDGGRENEQYF | TGCGCCAGCAGCCAAGACGGCGGGAGGGAAAACGAGCAGTACTTC
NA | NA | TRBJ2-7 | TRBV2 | CASREEPQSYEQYF | TGTGCCAGCAGGGAGGAACCACAGAGCTACGAGCAGTACTTC
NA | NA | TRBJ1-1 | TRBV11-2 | CASSLSDAGTEAFF | TGTGCCAGCAGCTTATCAGACGCGGGCACTGAAGCTTTCTTT
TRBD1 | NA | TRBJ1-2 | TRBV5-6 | CASSLHPRGRLNGYTF | TGTGCCAGCAGCTTGCATCCCAGGGGGCGACTCAATGGCTACACCTTC